This T cell receptor beta chain came from a study of T cells in Graves' hyperthyroidism and ophthalmopathy. Study summary: At initial diagnosis, before any treatment had begun, peripheral blood was obtained.

This clonotype has a count of ten or more. RNA transcripts yielded amplified TCR beta CDR3 regions. The HTBI set primed first-round TCR CDR3 RT-PCR. A single record per CDR3 protein comes from TCRdb applying MiXCR to the multiplex PCR reads. In the table there are about 380,000 distinct CDR3 sequences, approximately 17% of which are singletons. This CDR3 is 11 amino acids long. V dropped 2 bases and J dropped 8 bases, with 5 bases sitting between them. Germline CDR1 reads SGHKS; CDR2 reads YYEKEE (reference sequence). Exclusion criteria comprised uncontrolled infection, other autoimmune disease, pregnancy or lactation.

J is TRBJ2-1 and V is TRBV5-5; no definite D call. This sequence originates from a man younger than 35 with Graves' ophthalmopathy. The sequencing sample was made of blood. This CDR3 reads CASSFVDEQFF. The CDR3 DNA is TGTGCCAGCAGCTTTGTGGATGAGCAGTTCTTC.